This T cell receptor beta chain came from a study of cytomegalovirus exposure and HLA in healthy donors. The germline CDR1 and CDR2 sequences are SNHLY and FYNNEI. This CDR3 comprises 14 residues. The V gene end was trimmed by 3 bases and the J gene end by 5 bases; junction bases not matched to a gene: 6. PCR involved 60 Vbeta and 13 Jbeta primers. Produced via immunoSEQ multiplex PCR; TCRdb's table is partial and in-frame only. The sample consists of roughly 140,000 clones, roughly 79% of them appearing once. The rearrangement joins TRBV2 to TRBJ2-7; 8 positions agree with TRBD1. The source of this sequence is a woman in her thirties or forties in good health and CMV-seropositive. The sequenced material came from PBMCs. In DNA form, the CDR3 reads TGTGCCAGCAGTGAGGACAGGGCCAGGCACGAGCAGTACTTC. Protein: CASSEDRARHEQYF.